A single count supports the clone carrying this TCR beta chain. Repertoires were generated with immunoSEQ multiplex PCR, while TCRdb's copy carries only in-frame clones and drops some. The data contain about 74,000 clones, roughly 80% of them singletons. This specimen belongs to a study of OX40 agonist ivuxolimab in advanced cancers. About the study: The patients received agonistic anti-OX40 (CD134) antibody ivuxolimab.

The V and J ends lost 3 bases and 6 bases respectively, with 17 bases between them. CDR3 size: 15 residues. From germline, CDR1 is MDHEN and CDR2 SYDVKM. The sequence was collected from an adult with an advanced solid tumor such as melanoma, head and neck, liver or kidney cancer. The sequenced sample was CD4+ or CD8+ T cells sorted from blood, obtained in a trial of the OX40 agonist ivuxolimab. The genes are TRBV28 and TRBJ1-1; D is undetermined. The CDR3 sequence is CASSFSVGRSPEAFF. The CDR3 DNA is TGTGCCAGCAGTTTCAGTGTGGGAAGGAGCCCTGAAGCTTTCTTT.